A selection of T cell receptor beta chains follows, all from one sample in a study of T cells expressing NK-cell markers. TCRdb reanalyzed the 5' RACE reads, giving one entry per CDR3 protein sequence and no DNA. The data include a few hundred thousand distinct CDR3 sequences; the top ten clones carry more than 1.4%. Sequenced material: blood T cells: a sorted CD56 or NKG2C T cell subset, CD4+ or CD8+ T cells, or bulk PBMC T cells (not recorded which). These receptors all come from a woman in her 50s in good health. Each CDR3 is given with its conserved first and last residue.

V gene	J gene	CDR3 protein
TRBV5-1	TRBJ2-4	CASSSGTAIQYF
TRBV5-1	TRBJ1-2	CASRAGGSRSNYGYTF
TRBV2	TRBJ2-7	CASSEGLAGIYEQYF
TRBV5-1	TRBJ1-2	CASSLASFVDGYTF
TRBV24-1	TRBJ1-5	CATSDPTGSNQPQHF
TRBV7-6	TRBJ2-3	CASSFFPSAGGTQYF
TRBV9	TRBJ2-1	CASSVAGGRDNEQFF
TRBV12-3/TRBV12-4	TRBJ2-3	CASSFGQGVSDTQYF
TRBV28	TRBJ1-2	CASKESEGGYTF
TRBV21-1	TRBJ2-5	CASSKVGTQETQYF
TRBV5-1	TRBJ2-2	CASSFLPFKLAGASGELFF
TRBV25-1	TRBJ2-1	CASSDQPGIKEQFF
TRBV6-5	TRBJ1-3	CASSYSRQPGNTIYF
TRBV28	TRBJ1-1	CASSPRSWWLNTEAFF
TRBV12-3/TRBV12-4	TRBJ2-5	CASSLAPRGLAGSKTQYF
TRBV3-1	TRBJ2-1	CASSHQRLAGGLSNEQFF
TRBV27	TRBJ2-7	CASSSGRGRKQYF
TRBV29-1	TRBJ2-7	CSVGIPQEPLEQYF
TRBV7-3	TRBJ2-1	CASSNPMAAYNEQFF
TRBV2	TRBJ1-5	CASTQGAQPQHF
TRBV19	TRBJ1-2	CASSIAVNYGYTF
TRBV12-5	TRBJ2-3	CASGWKTSGTGTDTQYF
TRBV20-1	TRBJ2-3	CSARDYRRSSTDTQYF
TRBV20-1	TRBJ2-7	CSASQQDEQYF
TRBV5-1	TRBJ1-1	CASSLDSSIPEAFF
TRBV29-1	TRBJ2-2	CSVENFPGELFF
TRBV15	TRBJ2-1	CATSSPGLGGPVNEQFF
TRBV6-4	TRBJ2-3	CASSPLAGGLLDTQYF
TRBV27	TRBJ2-1	CASRTSRRNEQFF